This T cell receptor (beta chain) was identified during a study of CD4 T cells in relation to SARS-CoV-2 and coronaviruses. Method: immunoSEQ multiplex PCR; TCRdb's copy keeps in-frame clones and lacks some. The table records 9,500 to 12,000 clones, roughly 72% of them present only once. The CDR3 is made up of 18 amino acids. V gave up 5 bases and J gave up 9 bases; unmatched junction bases: 13. Per the germline V gene, CDR1 is SGHNT and CDR2 is YENEEA. This clone was picked up one time. The antigen is unknown. CD4+ T cells from unexposed donors were obtained before the COVID-19 pandemic (2011-2018). After less than 11 days of culture, CD4+ T cells were isolated.

The TCR was taken from a human donor in good health. The chain is built from TRBV11-3 and TRBJ2-1; 16 nucleotides line up with TRBD2. The sequenced sample consisted of CD4+ T cells from PBMCs, cultured in vitro. CDR3 amino acids: CASSPSTTGLAGGFEQFF. CDR3 nucleotides: TGTGCCAGCAGCCCGAGTACCACGGGACTAGCGGGAGGGTTTGAGCAGTTCTTC.